The 20 T cell receptor beta chains given below trace back to one sample, sequenced in a study of neoadjuvant anti-PD-1 for oral cavity cancer. Sequenced by immunoSEQ multiplex PCR; TCRdb stores in-frame clones only, minus some. Here the sample spans about 7,000 clones, 55% to 75% being singletons. The source was PBMCs, collected before nivolumab (anti-PD-1) treatment. The receptors originated from a person aged 40 to 85 with oral cavity squamous cell carcinoma.

Comments on this clone: Because the CDR3 is missing its conserved closing phenylalanine or tryptophan, this is likely a read error. The limits of the CDR3 on the DNA are not certain, so only TCRdb's listed CDR3 is given. The V call is TRBV4-1, the J call TRBJ1-6. Including both end residues, the CDR3 is 13 amino acids long. The germline CDR1 and CDR2 sequences are MGHRA and YSYEKL. Here the CDR3 reads CASSQDVGSPRSL.

The CDR3 sequence: CASGPGHGYNEQFF. As DNA, the CDR3 is TGTGCCAGCGGACCGGGACACGGGTACAATGAGCAGTTCTTC. The chain joins TRBV27 to TRBJ2-1; TRBD1 is a possible D gene (6 bases). This CDR3 region has 14 residues. The V and J ends lost 8 bases and 4 bases respectively, with 15 bases between them. Looked up from germline, CDR1 is MNHEY and CDR2 is SMNVEV (reference sequence).

The rearrangement uses TRBV9 and TRBJ2-7; either TRBD1 or TRBD2 may supply D (5 bases each). The CDR3 runs 14 residues. The V end lost 3 bases, the J end lost 3 bases, and 13 bases lay between the germline ends. CDR1 is SGDLS, CDR2 YYNGEE, per germline. In nucleotides, the CDR3 is TGTGCCAGCAGCGCCCAGGGACGGGACTACGAGCAGTACTTC. This gives the protein CASSAQGRDYEQYF.

The chain employs TRBV7-8 and TRBJ2-2; D may be TRBD1 (6 bases). Germline CDR1 reads SGHVS; CDR2 reads FQNEAQ. This CDR3 is 15 amino acids long. V shed 1 base and J shed 4 bases, with 10 bases lying between them. The CDR3 DNA reads TGTGCCAGCAGCTTAGTTGACAGGTCCACCGGGGAGCTGTTTTTT. Translating it yields CASSLVDRSTGELFF.

V and J are TRBV6-5 and TRBJ2-7; 9 positions agree with TRBD2. V was clipped by 4 bases and J by 2 bases; unmatched bases: 3. Germline V gene sequence: CDR1 MNHEY, CDR2 SVGAGI. The CDR3 sequence is 14 residues long. CDR3 DNA sequence: TGTGCCAGCAGTTTGGGACTAGCAACCTACGAGCAGTACTTC. This sequence encodes CASSLGLATYEQYF.

This clone was observed a few times. The CDR3 DNA is TGTGCCAGCTCACCACAAGAAGCTAACTATGGCTACACCTTC. Encoded protein: CASSPQEANYGYTF. The chain employs TRBV18 and TRBJ1-2, with D unresolved. CDR3 size: 14 residues. Germline values: CDR1 KGHSH, CDR2 LQKENI. V dropped 1 base and J dropped 0 bases, with 6 bases sitting between them.

This clone was counted a single time. This chain joins TRBV11-2 and TRBJ1-3; the D is unclear. Trimming took off 8 bases at V and 0 bases at J, with 5 bases between the two ends. Germline V CDR1 and CDR2: SGHAT, FQNNGV. The CDR3 length is 12 residues. Here the CDR3 reads CASGSSGNTIYF. In DNA form, the CDR3 reads TGTGCCAGCGGGTCCTCTGGAAACACCATATATTTT. The full variable domain, completed using reference TRBV11-2 and TRBJ1-3, is EAGVAQSPRYKIIEKRQSVAFWCNPISGHATLYWYQQILGQGPKLLIQFQNNGVVDDSQLPKDRFSAERLKGVDSTLKIQPAKLEDSAVYLCASGSSGNTIYFGEGSWLTVV.

This clone was counted between two and nine times. The DNA of the CDR3 is TGTGCCAGCAGCCAAGAGGGGGCTGGGGCCAACGTCCTGACTTTC. Translated: CASSQEGAGANVLTF. J is TRBJ2-6 and V is TRBV4-2, with D perhaps matching TRBD1 or TRBD2 (5 bases each). This CDR3 contains 15 residues. Trimming shortened V by 0 bases and J by 2 bases, and 5 bases separated the two germline ends. Germline CDR1 LGHNA, CDR2 YNFKEQ.

This rearrangement joins TRBV6-6 to TRBJ1-4, with a possible D match to TRBD1 (6 bases). This CDR3 is 13 amino acids long. V was pared by 6 bases and J by 7 bases, with 12 bases between. Germline assignment: CDR1 MNHNY and CDR2 SVGAGI (reference sequence). CDR3: CASRLQGGEKLFF. The CDR3 DNA reads TGTGCCAGCAGACTCCAAGGGGGTGAAAAACTGTTTTTT.

The genes are TRBV6-5 and TRBJ1-4; 8 nucleotides agree with TRBD1. This CDR3 region has 11 residues. Germline trimming cut 10 bases from V and 7 bases from J; bases unmatched to any gene: 2. Germline loops: CDR1 MNHEY, CDR2 SVGAGI. The CDR3, as DNA: TGTGCCACTACAGGGGGTGAAAAACTGTTTTTT. Protein product: CATTGGEKLFF.

The genes are TRBV5-1 and TRBJ2-1; no reliable D call. V dropped 0 bases and J dropped 9 bases, with 4 bases sitting between them. The CDR3 extends over 11 amino acids. The V gene's germline CDR1 is SGHRS and CDR2 YFSETQ. The CDR3 loop is CASSLEGEQFF. CDR3 sequence (DNA): TGCGCCAGCAGCTTGGAAGGTGAGCAGTTCTTC.

The V gene is TRBV7-9, the J gene TRBJ1-2; D may be TRBD1 (5 bases). V shed 1 base and J shed 4 bases, with 13 bases lying between them. CDR3 length equals 15 residues. Germline CDR1 reads SEHNR; CDR2 reads FQNEAQ (reference sequence). The CDR3 nucleotides are TGTGCCAGCAGCTTAGAATTGTCAGGGACCTATGGCTACACCTTC. Translation gives CASSLELSGTYGYTF.

The rearrangement joins TRBV4-3 to TRBJ2-3, with a tentative D call TRBD1 (6 bases). The CDR3 contains 15 residues. Germline loops: CDR1 LGHNA, CDR2 YSLEER. V dropped 0 bases and J dropped 4 bases, with 11 bases sitting between them. The CDR3 sequence: CASSQDGRGSDTQYF. CDR3 DNA: TGCGCCAGCAGCCAAGACGGCAGGGGCTCAGATACGCAGTATTTT.

The chain has TRBV9 and TRBJ1-1; D is ambiguous. This CDR3 spans 15 amino acids. Germline CDR1 and CDR2: SGDLS and YYNGEE. V shed 0 bases and J shed 4 bases, with 13 bases lying between them. CDR3 coding DNA: TGTGCCAGCAGCGTAGATGAAGGAAAGTTCACTGAAGCTTTCTTT. It is translated as CASSVDEGKFTEAFF. Looking up the rest from reference TRBV9 and TRBJ1-1 gives the full variable domain: DSGVTQTPKHLITATGQRVTLRCSPRSGDLSVYWYQQSLDQGLQFLIQYYNGEERAKGNILERFSAQQFPDLHSELNLSSLELGDSALYFCASSVDEGKFTEAFFGQGTRLTVV.

The chain joins TRBV10-3 to TRBJ2-7; a possible D gene is TRBD1 (5 bases). CDR1 and CDR2 (germline): ENHRY, SYGVKD. The CDR3 extends over 15 amino acids. V was shortened by 2 bases and J by 5 bases, with 16 bases between the two germline ends. In DNA, the CDR3 is TGTGCCATCAGTGAGACCGGGCAGGGTGGCGACGAGCAGTACTTC. Protein sequence: CAISETGQGGDEQYF.

V and J are TRBV5-4 and TRBJ2-5, with D uncertain. The CDR3 length is 13 residues. V shed 7 bases and J shed 1 base, with 11 bases lying between them. Per germline, CDR1 SGHNT and CDR2 YYREEE (reference sequence). In nucleotides, the CDR3 is TGTGCCAGCTGTACAGAGAGCCAAGAGACCCAGTACTTC. Its translation: CASCTESQETQYF.

The chain recombines TRBV7-2 with TRBJ2-3; D might be TRBD1 (6 bases). Germline V lookup: CDR1 SGHTA, CDR2 FQGNSA. The CDR3 spans 14 residues. Trimming removed 6 bases from V and 1 base from J, with 11 bases in between. The CDR3 spells CASRQGMGTDTQYF. Here the CDR3 DNA reads TGTGCCAGCAGACAGGGAATGGGCACAGATACGCAGTATTTT. Full variable domain (outside the CDR3, taken from reference TRBV7-2 and TRBJ2-3): GAGVSQSPSNKVTEKGKDVELRCDPISGHTALYWYRQSLGQGLEFLIYFQGNSAPDKSGLPSDRFSAERTGGSVSTLTIQRTQQEDSAVYLCASRQGMGTDTQYFGPGTRLTVL.

This clone was seen just once. The V and J genes are TRBV7-6 and TRBJ1-2; D gene ambiguous. The CDR3 consists of 14 residues. CDR1 and CDR2 from the germline V gene are SGHVS and FNYEAQ. V lost 5 bases, J lost 0 bases, and 10 bases lay in between. The DNA of the CDR3 is TGTGCCAGCAGCCCCGGGAGTACTAACTATGGCTACACCTTC. Translating gives CASSPGSTNYGYTF.

This clone was seen a single time. The chain combines TRBV5-6 with TRBJ2-1, with no clear D. Trimming stripped 3 bases from V and 5 bases from J, with 15 bases between. There are 15 residues in the CDR3. CDR1 is SGHDT, CDR2 YYEEEE, per germline. As DNA, the CDR3 is TGTGCCAGCAGCTCCTTGGGAAAGGCGGACAATGAGCAGTTCTTC. It is translated as CASSSLGKADNEQFF.

This chain joins TRBV6-5 and TRBJ1-1; D is possibly TRBD1 (5 bases). V was trimmed by 8 bases and J by 0 bases, leaving 13 bases between them. The CDR3 totals 14 residues. Germline V gene sequence: CDR1 MNHEY, CDR2 SVGAGI. CDR3 amino acids: CASGTGGLNTEAFF. As DNA, the CDR3 is TGTGCCAGCGGGACTGGGGGATTGAACACTGAAGCTTTCTTT.